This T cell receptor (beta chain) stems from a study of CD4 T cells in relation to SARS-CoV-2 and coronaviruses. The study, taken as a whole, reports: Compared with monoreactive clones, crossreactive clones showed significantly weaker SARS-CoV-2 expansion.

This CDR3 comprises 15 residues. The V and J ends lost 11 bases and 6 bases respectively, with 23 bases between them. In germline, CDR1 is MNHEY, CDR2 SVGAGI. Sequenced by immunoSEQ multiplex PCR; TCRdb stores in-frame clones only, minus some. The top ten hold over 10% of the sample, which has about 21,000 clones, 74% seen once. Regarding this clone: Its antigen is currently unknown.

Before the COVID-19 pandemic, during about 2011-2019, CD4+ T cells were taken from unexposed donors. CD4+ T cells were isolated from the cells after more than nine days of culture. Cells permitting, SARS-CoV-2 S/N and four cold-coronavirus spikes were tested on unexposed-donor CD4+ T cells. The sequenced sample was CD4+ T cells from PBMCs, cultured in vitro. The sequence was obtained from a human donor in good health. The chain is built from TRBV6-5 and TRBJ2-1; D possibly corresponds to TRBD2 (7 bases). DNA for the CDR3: TGTGCCGAGGGGGGGGACCGCAATTTGGCCAATGAGCAGTTCTTC. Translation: CAEGGDRNLANEQFF.